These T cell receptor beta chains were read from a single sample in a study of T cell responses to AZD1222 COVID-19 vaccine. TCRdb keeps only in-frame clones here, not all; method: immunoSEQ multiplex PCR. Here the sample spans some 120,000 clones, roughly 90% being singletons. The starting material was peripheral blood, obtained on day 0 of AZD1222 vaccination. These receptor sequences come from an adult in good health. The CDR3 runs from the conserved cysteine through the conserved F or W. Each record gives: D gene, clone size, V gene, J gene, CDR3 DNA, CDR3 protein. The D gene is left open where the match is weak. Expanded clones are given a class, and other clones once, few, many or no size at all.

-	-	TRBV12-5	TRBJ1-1	TGTGCTAGTGGCCCTGGGGGAATAACAGGGCGAGACACTGAAGCTTTCTTT	CASGPGGITGRDTEAFF
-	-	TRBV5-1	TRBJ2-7	TGCGCCAGCAGCTTGGGTCACGAGCAGTACTTC	CASSLGHEQYF
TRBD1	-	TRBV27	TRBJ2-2	TGTGCCAGCAGTCGACAGGGTTTCGGCGGGGAGCTGTTTTTT	CASSRQGFGGELFF
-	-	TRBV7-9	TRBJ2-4	TGTGCCAGCAGCTTGGACAGCTTTAACATTCAGTACTTC	CASSLDSFNIQYF
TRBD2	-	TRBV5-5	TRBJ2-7	TGTGCCAGCAGCTTGGCCGGGGGTCTAGCGGGAGTCGAGCAGTACTTC	CASSLAGGLAGVEQYF
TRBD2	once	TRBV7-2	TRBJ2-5	TGTGCCAGCAGCTTAGGGCTAGCGGGAGGGCGTGAGACCCAGTACTTC	CASSLGLAGGRETQYF
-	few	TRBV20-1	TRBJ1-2	TGCAGTGCTCCTTTTGGCTACACCTTC	CSAPFGYTF
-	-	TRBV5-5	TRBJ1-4	TGTGCCAGCAGCTTAGTCGGGAAGGGTAATGAAAAACTGTTTTTT	CASSLVGKGNEKLFF
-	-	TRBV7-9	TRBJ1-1	TGTGCCAGCAGCTCAATCCGACTGAACACTGAAGCTTTCTTT	CASSSIRLNTEAFF
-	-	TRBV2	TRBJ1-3	TGTGCCACCCCAGGATCTTCGGGGGGAAACACCATATATTTT	CATPGSSGGNTIYF
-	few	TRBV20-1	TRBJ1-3	TGCAGTGCGTCGGATGGAAACACCATATATTTT	CSASDGNTIYF
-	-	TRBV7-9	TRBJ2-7	TGTGCCAGCAGCGAAGGGACTCCTTACGAGCAGTACTTC	CASSEGTPYEQYF
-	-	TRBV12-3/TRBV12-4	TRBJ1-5	TGTGCCAGCAAAGGCGGTGGCGGGCAGCCCCAGCATTTT	CASKGGGGQPQHF
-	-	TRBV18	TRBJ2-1	TGTGCCAGCTCACCACCGGCGAGACTTTATGAGCAGTTCTTC	CASSPPARLYEQFF
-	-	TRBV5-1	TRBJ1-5	TGCGCCAGCAGCTTGGCAGGGGCGAAGAATCAGCCCCAGCATTTT	CASSLAGAKNQPQHF
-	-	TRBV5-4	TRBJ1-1	TGTGCCAGCAGCTTCCAGAACACTGAAGCTTTCTTT	CASSFQNTEAFF
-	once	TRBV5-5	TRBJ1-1	TGTGCCAGCAGCTATTATCCTCCCTCAGGGATGAACACTGAAGCTTTCTTT	CASSYYPPSGMNTEAFF
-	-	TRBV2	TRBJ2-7	TGTGCCAGCACTGGGGGCAGTGATTACGAGCAGTACTTC	CASTGGSDYEQYF
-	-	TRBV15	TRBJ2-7	TGTGCCACCAGCAGAGAATTAAGCTCCTACGAGCAGTACTTC	CATSRELSSYEQYF
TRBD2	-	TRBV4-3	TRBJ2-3	TGCGCCAGCAGCCAAGGTTTAACTAGCGGGAGTTCAAATACGCAGTATTTT	CASSQGLTSGSSNTQYF
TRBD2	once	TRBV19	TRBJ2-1	TGTGCCAGTAGCCACCCGGCGGGCGGGAGGGCCTCACATGAGCAGTTCTTC	CASSHPAGGRASHEQFF
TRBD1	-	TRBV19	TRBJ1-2	TGTGCCAGTAGCCCTAGGGGATCAGGGGGCCATGGGGAGTATGGCTACACCTTC	CASSPRGSGGHGEYGYTF
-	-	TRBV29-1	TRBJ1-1	TGCAGCGTTGTGGGCATTTTGGCTTTCTTT	CSVVGILAFF
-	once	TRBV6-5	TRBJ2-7	TGTGCCAGCAGTCCCACAAGCTACGAGCAGTACTTC	CASSPTSYEQYF
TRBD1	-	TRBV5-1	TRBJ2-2	TGCGCCAGCAGCCAGGGGGTCGCGAACACCGGGGAGCTGTTTTTT	CASSQGVANTGELFF
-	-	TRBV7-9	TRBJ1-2	TGTGCCAGCAGCTCTACACGGCCCGAACAGGGAGCTGGCTACACCTTC	CASSSTRPEQGAGYTF
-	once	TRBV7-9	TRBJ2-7	TGTGCCAGCAGCTTATGGGACCCCAGCCTTGAAAAGCAGTACTTC	CASSLWDPSLEKQYF
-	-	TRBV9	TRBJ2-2	TGTGCCAGCAGCCAAATGAGCACCGGGGAGCTGTTTTTT	CASSQMSTGELFF
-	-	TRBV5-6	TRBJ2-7	TGTGCCAGCAGCCCCGGGCTAGACTACGAGCAGTACTTC	CASSPGLDYEQYF
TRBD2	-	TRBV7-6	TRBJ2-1	TGTGCCAGCAGCTTAATTAGCGGGGCCAGGGGTGAGCAGTTCTTC	CASSLISGARGEQFF
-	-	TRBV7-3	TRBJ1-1	TGTGCCAGCAGCTTAAACTCGGCCGGGATCGCTGAAGCTTTCTTT	CASSLNSAGIAEAFF
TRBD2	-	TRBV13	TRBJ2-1	TGTGCCAGCAGCTTATTCGGGAGGGCCGCGTCCTACAATGAGCAGTTCTTC	CASSLFGRAASYNEQFF
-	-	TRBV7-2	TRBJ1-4	TGTGCCAGCAGCTACGTGGGGACTAATGAAAAACTGTTTTTT	CASSYVGTNEKLFF
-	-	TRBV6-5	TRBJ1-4	TGTGCCAGCAGTTACAGGAGAGGTGAACTGTTTTTT	CASSYRRGELFF
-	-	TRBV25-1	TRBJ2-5	TGTGCCAGCAGTGAATCCCGGGGGAGGGAGACCCAGTACTTC	CASSESRGRETQYF
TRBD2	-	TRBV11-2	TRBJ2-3	TGTGCCAGCAGCCTAAGACTAGCGGGAGGCCCCACAGATACGCAGTATTTT	CASSLRLAGGPTDTQYF
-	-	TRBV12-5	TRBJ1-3	TGTGCTAGTGGTTCCCCCCCTGTGGCTCCGACTGGAAACACCATATATTTT	CASGSPPVAPTGNTIYF
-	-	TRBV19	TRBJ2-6	TGTGCCAGTAGTATAGCTGGATACGGTAGGGCCGGGGCCAACGTCCTGACTTTC	CASSIAGYGRAGANVLTF
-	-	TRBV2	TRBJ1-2	TGTGCCTCACCTACCGGCAGGGCGGCTGGCTACACCTTC	CASPTGRAAGYTF
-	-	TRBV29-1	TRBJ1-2	TGCAGCGTACCGATCGGGACGGAAAATTACTATGGCTACACCTTC	CSVPIGTENYYGYTF
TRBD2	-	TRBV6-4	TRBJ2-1	TGTGCCAGCAGTAGGGGACTAGCGGGATCAAGCAATGAGCAGTTCTTC	CASSRGLAGSSNEQFF
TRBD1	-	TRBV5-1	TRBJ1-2	TGCGCCAGCAGCTTGGCTAACCCCGGGACAGGGGGCGAAGGCTACACCTTC	CASSLANPGTGGEGYTF
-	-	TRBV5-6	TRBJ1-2	TGTGCCAGCAGCTTGGGCAGCAGCTATGGCTACACCTTC	CASSLGSSYGYTF
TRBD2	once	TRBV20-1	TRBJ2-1	TGCAGTGCTAGTGAATTTGGCGAGGGAGGAGCGGGAGGGGGGTACAATGAGCAGTTCTTC	CSASEFGEGGAGGGYNEQFF
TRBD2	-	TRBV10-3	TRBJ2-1	TGTGCCATCAGTGAGGGGACTAGTCTCAATGAGCAGTTCTTC	CAISEGTSLNEQFF
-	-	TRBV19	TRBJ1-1	TGTGCCAGTAGTATAAAGAAGCCCTCCGGGACTGAAGCTTTCTTT	CASSIKKPSGTEAFF
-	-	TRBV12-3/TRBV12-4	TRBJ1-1	TGTGCCAGCAGTGGGAACAGTGGCCCTGAAGCTTTCTTT	CASSGNSGPEAFF
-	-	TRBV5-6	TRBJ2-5	TGTGCCAGCAGCCAATACCCCAGGGGGGAAGAGACCCAGTACTTC	CASSQYPRGEETQYF
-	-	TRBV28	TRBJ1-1	TGTGCCAGCAGTTCCCCTGCCGTGGGTAGTGAAGCTTTCTTT	CASSSPAVGSEAFF